The T cell receptor (beta chain) under discussion was sequenced for a study of graft-versus-host responses after intestinal transplantation. Study details: All recipients got anti-thymocyte globulin induction, then tacrolimus and steroids for about 3 years.

Study-level points and caveats: The study associated peak circulating GvH clone levels with early post-transplant HvG declines. Present in recipient marrow, GvH clones included some that appeared first in ileum or blood.

Notes on this clone: No antigen is known for it.

Only in-frame clones appear in the TCRdb table, and some are missing; sequencing was by immunoSEQ multiplex PCR. Here the sample spans 90,000 to 150,000 clones, 90% to 95% being singletons. The CDR3 sequence is 14 residues long. Trimming removed 3 bases at V and 1 base at J, with 11 bases between. The germline gives CDR1 SGHRS, CDR2 YFSETQ. The source of this sequence is a human donor who received an intestinal transplant. The genes are TRBV5-1 and TRBJ2-7; D uncertain. Sequencing used unstimulated CD8+ T cells sorted from spleen or lymph node cells, obtained before intestinal transplant. This CDR3 reads CASSSMDRSYEQYF. DNA for the CDR3: TGCGCCAGCAGCTCGATGGACCGGTCCTACGAGCAGTACTTC.